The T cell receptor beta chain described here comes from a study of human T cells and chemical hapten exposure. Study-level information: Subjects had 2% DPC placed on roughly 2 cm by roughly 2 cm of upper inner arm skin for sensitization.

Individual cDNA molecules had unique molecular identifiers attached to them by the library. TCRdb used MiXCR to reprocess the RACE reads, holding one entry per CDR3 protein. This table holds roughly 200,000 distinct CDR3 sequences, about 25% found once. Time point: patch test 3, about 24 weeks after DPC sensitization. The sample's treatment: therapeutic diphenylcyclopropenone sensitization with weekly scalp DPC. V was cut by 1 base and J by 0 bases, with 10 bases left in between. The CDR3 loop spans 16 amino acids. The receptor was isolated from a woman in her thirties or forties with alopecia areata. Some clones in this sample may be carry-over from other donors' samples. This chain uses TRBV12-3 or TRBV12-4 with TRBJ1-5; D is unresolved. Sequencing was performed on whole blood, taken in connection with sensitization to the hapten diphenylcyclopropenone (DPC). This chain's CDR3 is CASSLGPLGSNQPQHF. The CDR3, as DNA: TGTGCCAGCAGTTTAGGCCCCCTGGGTAGCAATCAGCCCCAGCATTTT.